The entry below gives a single T cell receptor (beta chain) sequence along with its context. Antigen: not known. CD8 cells regarded as naive lacked CD45RO, were positively chosen for CCR7, and omitted terminally differentiated effector memory CD45RA+ cells. The data were produced by immunoSEQ multiplex PCR, yet TCRdb's version contains in-frame clones alone and is incomplete. The sample contains around 550,000 clones, about 95% of which appear only once. This entry belongs to a study of shared clonotypes between healthy human individuals. Points from the study as a whole: What naive subsets generally showed was a larger estimated richness than memory subsets showed. Researchers sampled blood only, noting tissue repertoires likely differ. All-four-donor shared clonotypes had higher generation probabilities than non-shared clonotypes did. The sharing of roughly 5% of naive CD4 clonotypes was seen across a handful of donors.

The TCR was taken from a woman in her 30s in good health. Sequencing was done on a sample of naive CD8+ T cells sorted from blood.

The CDR3 coding sequence is TGTGCCATCAGTGAGGGGACAGGATCTTCCGAGCAGTACTTC. It specifies CAISEGTGSSEQYF. This sequence joins TRBV10-3 and TRBJ2-7, with 8 bases that match TRBD1. V shed 2 bases and J 6 bases; nucleotides not matched to a gene: 6. Germline loops: CDR1 ENHRY, CDR2 SYGVKD. This CDR3 contains 14 residues.